The 30 T cell receptor beta chains below were found in one sample sequenced in a study of blood T cell repertoires in COVID-19. Assay used: immunoSEQ multiplex PCR; TCRdb lists only in-frame clones, some missing. In the table there are about 100,000 clones, around nine tenths of which are singletons. Input material: peripheral blood. Receptor source: an elderly man with active or convalescent COVID-19.

The V gene is TRBV7-3, the J gene TRBJ2-1; TRBD2 agrees at 7 bases. V shed 3 bases and J 9 bases; nucleotides not matched to a gene: 5. CDR1 is SGHTA and CDR2 is FQGTGA in the germline V gene. CDR3 length: 13 amino acids. The CDR3 sequence: CASSLAGAIEQFF. In DNA, the CDR3 is TGTGCCAGCAGCTTGGCGGGAGCCATTGAGCAGTTCTTC.

The CDR3 loop reads CASTLRAGQGTNVLTF. The CDR3 DNA sequence: TGTGCCAGCACCTTGAGGGCGGGACAGGGGACCAACGTCCTGACTTTC. The rearrangement uses TRBV27 and TRBJ2-6; the match to TRBD1 covers 10 bases. Germline values: CDR1 MNHEY, CDR2 SMNVEV (reference sequence). V lost 7 bases, J lost 8 bases, and 11 bases stayed unmatched. The CDR3 has 16 amino acids. The variable domain in full, completed from reference TRBV27 and TRBJ2-6, reads EAQVTQNPRYLITVTGKKLTVTCSQNMNHEYMSWYRQDPGLGLRQIYYSMNVEVTDKGDVPEGYKVSRKEKRNFPLILESPSPNQTSLYFCASTLRAGQGTNVLTFGAGSRLTVL.

The chain is built from TRBV28 and TRBJ2-2; 11 bases are a match to TRBD1. The CDR3 sequence is 15 residues long. The V gene's germline CDR1 is MDHEN and CDR2 SYDVKM. Unmatched junction bases numbered 4, after V lost 5 bases and J lost 5 bases. The chain's CDR3 is CASSSGTGGTGELFF. In DNA form, the CDR3 reads TGTGCCAGCAGTAGCGGGACAGGGGGGACCGGGGAGCTGTTTTTT.

CDR3 protein: CASSMLAGEQFF. The CDR3 DNA reads as TGTGCCAGTAGTATGCTAGCGGGAGAGCAGTTCTTC. The chain couples TRBV19 to TRBJ2-1, with 9 bases fitting TRBD2. Trimming cost V 3 bases and J 10 bases; bases outside gene matches: 1. This CDR3 is built from 12 residues. The germline V gene has CDR1 LNHDA and CDR2 SQIVND (reference sequence).

J is TRBJ2-3 and V is TRBV19; 8 nucleotides align to TRBD1. CDR3 length: 16 amino acids. Germline CDR1 reads LNHDA; CDR2 reads SQIVND (reference sequence). The V and J ends lost 5 bases and 3 bases, in that order; junction bases with no gene match: 10. The CDR3 spells CASSYSDRGWTDTQYF. In DNA, the CDR3 is TGTGCCAGTAGTTATTCCGACAGGGGATGGACAGATACGCAGTATTTT.

The chain has TRBV19 and TRBJ2-7; 9 nucleotides match TRBD1. The CDR3 is made up of 15 amino acids. Germline V lookup: CDR1 LNHDA, CDR2 SQIVND (reference sequence). Losses at the gene ends were 5 bases for V and 1 base for J; bases not matched to a gene: 6. CDR3 bases: TGTGCCAGTAGTGCCGGACAGGGGCTTTCCTACGAGCAGTACTTC. This gives the protein CASSAGQGLSYEQYF.

J is TRBJ1-1 and V is TRBV5-4; TRBD1 might be the D (5 bases). The CDR3 has 14 amino acids. Trimming cost V 0 bases and J 4 bases, with 10 bases left between them. Germline values: CDR1 SGHNT, CDR2 YYREEE (reference sequence). The CDR3 here is CASSLGRGITEAFF. CDR3 bases: TGTGCCAGCAGCTTGGGCCGGGGGATCACTGAAGCTTTCTTT.

V usage is TRBV6-2 or TRBV6-3 and J usage is TRBJ2-5, with D possibly TRBD1 on 8 matching bases. This CDR3 region has 16 residues. Looked up from germline, CDR1 is MNHEY and CDR2 is SVGEGT. V dropped 5 bases and J dropped 4 bases, with 20 bases sitting between them. CDR3 bases: TGTGCCAGCAGTGTCGGACAGGGAGGGGGACGAGAGACCCAGTACTTC. Encoded protein: CASSVGQGGGRETQYF.

The rearrangement links TRBV18 to TRBJ2-3; D is unresolved. V was trimmed by 3 bases and J by 0 bases, leaving 19 bases between them. The CDR3 consists of 18 residues. CDR1 and CDR2 (germline): KGHSH, LQKENI. The CDR3 DNA is TGTGCCAGCTCACCCCTGGCCCCTGCGGCTACTAGCACAGATACGCAGTATTTT. It translates to CASSPLAPAATSTDTQYF.

This rearrangement joins TRBV7-6 to TRBJ2-2; TRBD2 aligns across 11 bases. Germline CDR1 SGHVS, CDR2 FNYEAQ. The CDR3 consists of 18 residues. V lost 10 bases and J lost 4; bases outside the gene matches: 17. CDR3 sequence: CATAPGLAEEGGTGELFF. The CDR3 DNA follows: TGTGCCACCGCACCGGGACTAGCGGAGGAAGGAGGCACCGGGGAGCTGTTTTTT.

V gene TRBV18 combines with J gene TRBJ1-5; tentatively, D is TRBD1 (5 bases). This CDR3 is 15 amino acids long. Germline V gene lookup returns CDR1 KGHSH and CDR2 LQKENI. The V gene lost 1 base and the J gene lost 7 bases, with 14 bases spanning the gap. CDR3 DNA: TGTGCCAGCTCACCACTCACTGGGGCGGCGCAGCCCCAGCATTTT. Translation gives CASSPLTGAAQPQHF.

This chain connects TRBV6-1 to TRBJ1-1; D is unresolved. Germline V lookup: CDR1 MNHNS, CDR2 SASEGT. The V end lost 3 bases, the J end lost 6 bases, and 11 bases lay between the germline ends. This CDR3 spans 13 amino acids. The CDR3: CASSDVRWAEAFF. The CDR3 nucleotides are TGTGCCAGCAGTGATGTCAGGTGGGCTGAAGCTTTCTTT.

The gene calls are TRBV9 and TRBJ2-7; D is possibly TRBD1 (6 bases). The length of the CDR3 is 13 residues. V was shortened by 4 bases and J by 7 bases, with 15 bases between the two germline ends. CDR1 SGDLS and CDR2 YYNGEE come from the germline V gene. The CDR3 DNA reads TGTGCCAGCAGCATAAGCTTAGGGGGAGAGCAGTACTTC. It is translated as CASSISLGGEQYF.

The chain has TRBV10-3 and TRBJ1-2, with 8 positions matching TRBD1. Per the germline V gene, CDR1 is ENHRY and CDR2 is SYGVKD. The length of the CDR3 is 13 residues. Trimming removed 6 bases from V and 6 bases from J; junction bases left unmatched: 6. CDR3 sequence (DNA): TGTGCCATCAGGATAGGACAGGGCAATGGCTACACCTTC. It is translated as CAIRIGQGNGYTF.

This clone turned up a few times. CDR3 sequence reads: CASSLVGAATNEKLFF. In DNA, the CDR3 is TGTGCCAGCAGTTTAGTAGGGGCCGCAACTAATGAAAAACTGTTTTTT. V is TRBV27 and J is TRBJ1-4, with D perhaps matching TRBD1 (5 bases). The length of the CDR3 is 16 residues. Germline V gene lookup returns CDR1 MNHEY and CDR2 SMNVEV (reference sequence). The V and J ends lost 2 bases and 0 bases respectively, with 10 bases between them.

The chain has TRBV11-1 and TRBJ2-1; TRBD1 might be the D (6 bases). This CDR3 is built from 12 residues. With 4 bases removed from V and 9 bases from J, the gap between germline ends came to 10 bases. The V gene's germline CDR1 is SGHAT and CDR2 FQDESV (reference sequence). CDR3 DNA sequence: TGTGCCAGCAGCTATAGACAGGCTGAGCAGTTCTTC. This encodes CASSYRQAEQFF.

J is TRBJ2-4 and V is TRBV6-2 or TRBV6-3; D not certain. Trimming cost V 2 bases and J 0 bases, with 11 bases left between them. Germline CDR1 is MNHEY and CDR2 is SVGEGT. The CDR3 sequence is 16 residues long. For the CDR3, the DNA is TGTGCCAGCAGTTACATCTCCACGGTAGCCAAAAACATTCAGTACTTC. It specifies CASSYISTVAKNIQYF.

The rearrangement joins TRBV7-8 to TRBJ1-5; D unresolved. CDR1 and CDR2 (germline): SGHVS, FQNEAQ. This CDR3 is built from 17 residues. The V and J ends lost 2 bases and 0 bases respectively, with 14 bases between them. The CDR3 sequence is CASSLSTGFLSNQPQHF. The CDR3 nucleotides are TGTGCCAGCAGCTTAAGTACCGGGTTCCTTAGCAATCAGCCCCAGCATTTT.

This rearrangement joins TRBV19 to TRBJ1-1; TRBD1 might be the D (5 bases). The CDR3 is made up of 14 amino acids. Germline CDR1 and CDR2: LNHDA and SQIVND (reference sequence). V was clipped by 7 bases and J by 5 bases, with 17 bases between them. As DNA, the CDR3 is TGTGCCAGTAAGATGCGGGGCCCCGGGACTGAAGCTTTCTTT. Encoded protein: CASKMRGPGTEAFF.

In nucleotides, the CDR3 is TGTGCCAGCAGCTTTGCTGGGACAGGCCCCCTTGCAACTAATGAAAAACTGTTTTTT. Its protein is CASSFAGTGPLATNEKLFF. This chain connects TRBV7-8 to TRBJ1-4; 8 bases align to TRBD1. Germline loops: CDR1 SGHVS, CDR2 FQNEAQ. CDR3 length: 19 amino acids. V lost 3 bases, J lost 0 bases, and 12 bases stayed unmatched.

A remark on this clone: One junction end disagrees with the germline gene, perhaps due to a read error. This chain connects TRBV7-7 to TRBJ2-7, with 9 bases lining up with TRBD2. The CDR3 loop spans 13 amino acids. The germline gives CDR1 SSHAT, CDR2 FNYEAQ (reference sequence). CDR3 sequence: CASSSAVGLATYF. The CDR3 DNA follows: TGTGCTAGCAGTTCAGCCGTCGGACTAGCGACGTACTTC.

With regard to this clone: Its ends do not fully match the called genes, so a read error is possible. The chain combines TRBV5-1 with TRBJ2-1, with 9 bases that match TRBD2. Germline V gene lookup returns CDR1 SGHRS and CDR2 YFSETQ. The CDR3 extends over 17 amino acids. CDR3 in DNA: TGCGCCAGCACCTTGGGGTATAGCGGGAGTTCCTACAATGAGCAGTTCTTC. Translated: CASTLGYSGSSYNEQFF. The entire variable domain, with the rest obtained from reference TRBV5-1 and TRBJ2-1, is as follows: KAGVTQTPRYLIKTRGQQVTLSCSPISGHRSVSWYQQTPGQGLQFLFEYFSETQRNKGNFPGRFSGRQFSNSRSEMNVSTLELGDSALYLCASTLGYSGSSYNEQFFGPGTRLTVL.

This chain uses TRBV6-6 with TRBJ2-5; TRBD2 agrees at 15 bases. The CDR3 runs to 16 residues. The J segment lost 4 bases and the V segment lost 7 bases, leaving 7 bases of the junction unmatched. Looked up from germline, CDR1 is MNHNY and CDR2 is SVGAGI (reference sequence). The CDR3 loop reads CASKPGLAGGVETQYF. CDR3 coding DNA: TGTGCCAGCAAGCCGGGACTAGCGGGAGGTGTAGAGACCCAGTACTTC.

This chain joins TRBV6-1 and TRBJ2-1; TRBD2 aligns across 9 bases. There are 15 residues in the CDR3. Germline loops: CDR1 MNHNS, CDR2 SASEGT. V dropped 2 bases and J dropped 7; count of bases not matched to a gene: 6. The CDR3 nucleotides are TGTGCCAGCAGTGAATTAGCGGGAGTGGGAAATGAGCAGTTCTTC. Translation gives CASSELAGVGNEQFF.

The V gene is TRBV4-3, the J gene TRBJ2-1; the D is unclear. The CDR3 consists of 16 residues. Germline V gene sequence: CDR1 LGHNA, CDR2 YSLEER. The V end was cut by 3 bases, the J end by 4 bases, with 16 bases between. The CDR3: CASSHRILEVYNEQFF. CDR3 coding DNA: TGCGCCAGCAGCCACCGTATTCTAGAAGTATACAATGAGCAGTTCTTC.

This chain joins TRBV7-8 and TRBJ2-7; 7 positions match TRBD2. V was pared by 1 base and J by 2 bases, with 5 bases of the junction left unmatched. Per the germline V gene, CDR1 is SGHVS and CDR2 is FQNEAQ. The CDR3 totals 15 residues. The CDR3 protein is CASSLGEGRAYEQYF. CDR3 sequence (DNA): TGTGCCAGCAGCTTAGGGGAGGGCAGGGCCTACGAGCAGTACTTC. The full variable domain, its missing parts supplied by reference TRBV7-8 and TRBJ2-7, is GAGVSQSPRYKVAKRGQDVALRCDPISGHVSLFWYQQALGQGPEFLTYFQNEAQLDKSGLPSDRFFAERPEGSVSTLKIQRTQQEDSAVYLCASSLGEGRAYEQYFGPGTRLTVT.

The chain uses TRBV30 and TRBJ1-1, with D unclear. The CDR3 covers 14 residues. Trimming took off 3 bases at V and 4 bases at J, with 15 bases between the two ends. Germline loops: CDR1 GTSNPN, CDR2 SVGIG (reference sequence). This CDR3 reads CAWSRGGLGTEAFF. CDR3 DNA: TGTGCCTGGAGCAGAGGAGGGCTCGGCACTGAAGCTTTCTTT.

This clone was observed a single time. The chain links TRBV2 to TRBJ2-1; 14 bases are shared with TRBD2. This CDR3 region has 16 residues. V trimming: 6 bases; J trimming: 10 bases; junction bases outside the gene matches: 11. Germline V gene data show CDR1 as SNHLY and CDR2 as FYNNEI. This chain's CDR3 is CASRKWGTSGSLEQFF. CDR3 bases: TGTGCCAGCAGAAAATGGGGGACTAGCGGGAGTCTGGAGCAGTTCTTC.

V gene TRBV9 combines with J gene TRBJ1-1; no clear D. Per the germline V gene, CDR1 is SGDLS and CDR2 is YYNGEE. The CDR3 contains 15 residues. Trimming shortened V by 4 bases and J by 3 bases, and 16 bases separated the two germline ends. This CDR3 is CASSPSPGRHTEAFF. CDR3 nucleotides: TGTGCCAGCAGCCCCTCGCCGGGGAGGCACACTGAAGCTTTCTTT.

The chain employs TRBV5-4 and TRBJ2-1; no clear D. The CDR3 extends over 16 amino acids. Germline V CDR1 and CDR2: SGHNT, YYREEE (reference sequence). Trimming cost V 0 bases and J 0 bases, with 10 bases left between them. CDR3 sequence reads: CASSLVSKSSYNEQFF. The DNA of the CDR3 is TGTGCCAGCAGCTTGGTATCTAAAAGCTCCTACAATGAGCAGTTCTTC.